This T cell receptor beta chain is drawn from a study of blood T cell repertoires in COVID-19. The junction had 4 bases not matched to a gene; V was cut back by 4 bases and J by 4 bases. Germline V lookup: CDR1 ENHRY, CDR2 SYGVKD. The CDR3 sequence is 14 residues long. Source study methods: By means of reference gene primer amplification, nucleated cell counts were estimated. Sequencing was performed with immunoSEQ multiplex PCR; in TCRdb, only in-frame clones are kept and a portion is missing. V, J and clone size reflect that table, while D and trimming were determined from the DNA. The table shows over 85,000 clones, with about 90% occurring only once.

The material sequenced was peripheral blood. This sequence originates from a male donor with acute or convalescent COVID-19. The chain combines TRBV10-3 with TRBJ1-2; 9 bases are a match to TRBD1. DNA of the CDR3: TGTGCCATCAGTGGACAGGGGGACGGCTATGGCTACACCTTC. The encoded protein is CAISGQGDGYGYTF.